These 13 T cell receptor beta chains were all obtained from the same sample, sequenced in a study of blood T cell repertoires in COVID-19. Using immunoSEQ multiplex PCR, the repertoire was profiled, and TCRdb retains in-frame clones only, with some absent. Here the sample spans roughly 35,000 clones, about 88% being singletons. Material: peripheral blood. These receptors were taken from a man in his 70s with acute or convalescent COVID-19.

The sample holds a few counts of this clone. The CDR3 DNA reads as TGTGCCAGCAGTGAAGCGAGGGTTTACAATGAGCAGTTCTTC. Translation gives CASSEARVYNEQFF. The chain is built from TRBV6-1 and TRBJ2-1; D might be TRBD2 (5 bases). V lost 0 bases, J lost 4 bases, and 7 bases lay in between. Germline V gene lookup returns CDR1 MNHNS and CDR2 SASEGT. This CDR3 is 14 amino acids long.

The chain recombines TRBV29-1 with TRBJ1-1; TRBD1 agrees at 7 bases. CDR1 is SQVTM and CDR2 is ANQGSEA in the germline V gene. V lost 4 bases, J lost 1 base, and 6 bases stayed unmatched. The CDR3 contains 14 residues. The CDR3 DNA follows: TGCAGCGTTGCCGCGGGACAGACGAACACTGAAGCTTTCTTT. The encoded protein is CSVAAGQTNTEAFF.

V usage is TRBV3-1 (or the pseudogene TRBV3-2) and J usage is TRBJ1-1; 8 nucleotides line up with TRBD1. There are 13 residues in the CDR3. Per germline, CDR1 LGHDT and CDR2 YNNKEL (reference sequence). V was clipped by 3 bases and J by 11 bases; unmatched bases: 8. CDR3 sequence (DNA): TGTGCCAGCAGCCACCCAGGACAGGGTGACGCTTTCTTT. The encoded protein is CASSHPGQGDAFF.

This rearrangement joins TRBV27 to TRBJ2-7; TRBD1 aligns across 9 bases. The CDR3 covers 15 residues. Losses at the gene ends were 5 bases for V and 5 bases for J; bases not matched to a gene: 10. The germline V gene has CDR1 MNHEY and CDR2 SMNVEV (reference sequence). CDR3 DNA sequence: TGTGCCAGCAGTAAAAGGACAGGGGAGGAAGACGAGCAGTACTTC. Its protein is CASSKRTGEEDEQYF.

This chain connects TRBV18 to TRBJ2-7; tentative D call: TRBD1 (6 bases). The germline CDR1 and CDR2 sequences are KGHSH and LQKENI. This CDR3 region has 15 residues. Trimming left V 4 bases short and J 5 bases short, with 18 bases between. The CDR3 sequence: CASSQNRDTINEQYF. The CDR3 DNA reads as TGTGCCAGCTCACAAAACCGGGACACGATCAACGAGCAGTACTTC.

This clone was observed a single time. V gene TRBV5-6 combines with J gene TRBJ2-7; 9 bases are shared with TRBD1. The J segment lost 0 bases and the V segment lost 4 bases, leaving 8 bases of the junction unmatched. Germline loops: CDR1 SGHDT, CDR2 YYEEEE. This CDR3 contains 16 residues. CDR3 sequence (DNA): TGTGCCAGCAGCCCGCTGCGGGACAGGGACTCCTACGAGCAGTACTTC. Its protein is CASSPLRDRDSYEQYF.

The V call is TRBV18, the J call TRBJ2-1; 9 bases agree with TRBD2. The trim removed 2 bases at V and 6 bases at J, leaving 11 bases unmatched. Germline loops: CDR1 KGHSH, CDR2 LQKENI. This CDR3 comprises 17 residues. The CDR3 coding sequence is TGTGCCAGCTCACCAAAACGGTCTAGCGGGGAACTCAATGAGCAGTTCTTC. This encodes CASSPKRSSGELNEQFF.

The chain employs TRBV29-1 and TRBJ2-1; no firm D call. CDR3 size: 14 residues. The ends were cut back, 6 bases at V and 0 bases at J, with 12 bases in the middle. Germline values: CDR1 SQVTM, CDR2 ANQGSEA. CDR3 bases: TGCAGCGTGTCGGAACAGTACTCCTACAATGAGCAGTTCTTC. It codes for CSVSEQYSYNEQFF.

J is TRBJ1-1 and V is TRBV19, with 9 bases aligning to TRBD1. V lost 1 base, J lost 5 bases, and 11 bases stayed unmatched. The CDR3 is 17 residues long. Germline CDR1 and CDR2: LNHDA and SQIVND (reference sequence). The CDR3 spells CASSIVGQGIIRTEAFF. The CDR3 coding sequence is TGTGCCAGTAGTATAGTAGGACAGGGGATCATCCGAACTGAAGCTTTCTTT.

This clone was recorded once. The CDR3 bases are TGTGCCAGCAGCTCTAGACCACAAGGAGGTGAAAAACTGTTTTTT. It translates to CASSSRPQGGEKLFF. The chain combines TRBV7-2 with TRBJ1-4; D remains ambiguous. The V gene lost 4 bases and the J gene lost 7 bases, with 16 bases spanning the gap. Germline V lookup: CDR1 SGHTA, CDR2 FQGNSA. This CDR3 has 15 residues.

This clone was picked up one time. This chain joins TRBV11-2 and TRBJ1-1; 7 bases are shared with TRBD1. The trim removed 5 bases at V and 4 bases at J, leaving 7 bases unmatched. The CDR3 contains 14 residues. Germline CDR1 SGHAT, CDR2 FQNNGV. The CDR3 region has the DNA TGTGCCAGCAGCGCAGACAGGGTGGGCACTGAAGCTTTCTTT. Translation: CASSADRVGTEAFF.

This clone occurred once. DNA for the CDR3: TGTGCCAGCAGCGTAGTGGTACGCGGAGAGCAGTACTTC. It translates to CASSVVVRGEQYF. The chain employs TRBV9 and TRBJ2-7; D is unresolved. The germline V and J ends were trimmed by 0 bases and 7 bases, with 11 bases remaining between them. The CDR3 is 13 residues long. Germline CDR1 SGDLS, CDR2 YYNGEE.

CDR3 nucleotide sequence: TGCGCCAGCAGCCAAGATAGGGGGTCCTACAATGAGCAGTTCTTC. This encodes CASSQDRGSYNEQFF. This rearrangement joins TRBV4-3 to TRBJ2-1, with D possibly TRBD1 on 6 matching bases. V lost 0 bases and J 1 base, leaving 7 bases between the germline ends. The CDR3 totals 15 residues. Germline V gives CDR1 LGHNA, CDR2 YSLEER.